One and the same sample provided the 22 T cell receptor beta chains below, sequenced in a study of graft-versus-host responses after intestinal transplantation. Assay: immunoSEQ multiplex PCR; the TCRdb copy retains only in-frame clones and omits some. The table records fewer than 45,000 clones, about 95% of them present only once. The sequencing used PBMCs, collected 16 days after intestinal transplant. Receptor source: a human patient who received an intestinal transplant, so some T cells may come from the graft donor.

This sequence joins TRBV5-1 and TRBJ1-3; D remains unclear. The CDR3 covers 15 residues. Germline CDR1 SGHRS, CDR2 YFSETQ. V was shortened by 0 bases and J by 2 bases, with 9 bases between the two germline ends. The CDR3 loop is CASSLDFGPGNTIYF. Here the CDR3 DNA reads TGCGCCAGCAGCTTGGATTTCGGACCTGGAAACACCATATATTTT.

The chain joins TRBV28 to TRBJ2-1, with 9 bases that match TRBD1. Germline V lookup: CDR1 MDHEN, CDR2 SYDVKM. J gave up 9 bases and V 3 bases, and 9 bases lay outside the gene matches. CDR3 size: 15 residues. CDR3 coding DNA: TGTGCCAGCAGTTTTGCCGGGACAGGGCGCACTGAGCAGTTCTTC. It yields the protein CASSFAGTGRTEQFF.

This clone was counted between two and nine times. The chain has TRBV13 and TRBJ2-7; 7 bases line up with TRBD1. The CDR3 runs to 14 residues. V trimming: 5 bases; J trimming: 0 bases; junction bases outside the gene matches: 4. The germline CDR1 and CDR2 sequences are PRHDT and FYEKMQ (reference sequence). The CDR3: CASSVQGSSYEQYF. The DNA for the CDR3 is TGTGCCAGCAGCGTACAGGGGAGCTCCTACGAGCAGTACTTC.

The chain links TRBV11-2 to TRBJ2-1; a weak D match, TRBD1 (5 bases). V dropped 3 bases and J dropped 3 bases, with 15 bases sitting between them. Germline-derived CDR1 and CDR2 are SGHAT and FQNNGV. The CDR3 totals 16 residues. DNA of the CDR3: TGTGCCAGCAGCTTTAGGATCCGACAGAACTACAATGAGCAGTTCTTC. This translates into CASSFRIRQNYNEQFF.

This clone was recorded once. This sequence joins TRBV5-6 and TRBJ2-3; TRBD2 matches at 9 bases. This CDR3 has 17 residues. Trimming at V came to 2 bases and at J to 0 bases, leaving 7 bases not matched to a gene. The germline gives CDR1 SGHDT, CDR2 YYEEEE. The chain's CDR3 is CASSFMTSGASTDTQYF. For the CDR3, the DNA is TGTGCCAGCAGCTTCATGACTAGCGGCGCGAGCACAGATACGCAGTATTTT.

The rearrangement joins TRBV28 to TRBJ2-4, with unresolved D. Deletions cut 2 bases from V and 2 bases from J, with 16 bases between. CDR3 length: 17 residues. Germline CDR1 MDHEN, CDR2 SYDVKM. The CDR3 loop is CASSLNMGPLSKNIQYF. The DNA for the CDR3 is TGTGCCAGCAGTTTAAACATGGGCCCCCTTTCCAAAAACATTCAGTACTTC.

The chain joins TRBV9 to TRBJ2-1, with D uncertain. Trimming cost V 3 bases and J 10 bases, with 14 bases left between them. The CDR3 loop spans 13 amino acids. The germline V gene has CDR1 SGDLS and CDR2 YYNGEE. For the CDR3, the DNA is TGTGCCAGCAGCGCAGCAAGATGGGCCGAGCAGTTCTTC. It yields the protein CASSAARWAEQFF.

The genes are TRBV7-9 and TRBJ2-5; tentatively, D is TRBD2 (6 bases). Matching the DNA end better, TRBJ2-7 makes the J call doubtful. Per the germline V gene, CDR1 is SEHNR and CDR2 is FQNEAQ (reference sequence). This CDR3 region has 12 residues. As DNA, the CDR3 is TGTGCCAGCAGGGCGGTGGGGGGCGAGCAGTACTTC. Protein product: CASRAVGGEQYF.

The gene calls are TRBV30 and TRBJ1-2; D is unclear. Germline V gives CDR1 GTSNPN, CDR2 SVGIG (reference sequence). This CDR3 has 11 residues. The germline V and J ends were trimmed by 0 bases and 8 bases, with 7 bases remaining between them. The CDR3 bases are TGTGCCTGGAGTGTAGCAGCGGGCTACACCTTC. Translation gives CAWSVAAGYTF.

The rearrangement links TRBV5-1 to TRBJ2-1, with D possibly matching TRBD1 (5 bases). Trimming left V 1 base short and J 6 bases short, with 11 bases between. The CDR3 runs 14 residues. Germline CDR1 reads SGHRS; CDR2 reads YFSETQ. CDR3: CASSLSQGFNEQFF. The CDR3 region has the DNA TGCGCCAGCAGCTTGTCCCAGGGCTTCAATGAGCAGTTCTTC.

The genes are TRBV30 and TRBJ2-7; 10 nucleotides line up with TRBD1. The CDR3 runs to 17 residues. The germline V gene has CDR1 GTSNPN and CDR2 SVGIG (reference sequence). J was trimmed by 3 bases and V by 0 bases; bases with no gene match: 11. CDR3 sequence (DNA): TGTGCCTGGAGTGTACGAGGGGGGAGGACAGGGGGCTACGAGCAGTACTTC. Translated, it gives CAWSVRGGRTGGYEQYF.

V is TRBV7-2 and J is TRBJ2-5, with TRBD2 matching 13 bases. This CDR3 comprises 15 residues. From germline, CDR1 is SGHTA and CDR2 FQGNSA. V was pared by 7 bases and J by 5 bases, with 7 bases of the junction left unmatched. CDR3 sequence reads: CASKELAGGDETQYF. The CDR3 nucleotides read TGTGCCAGCAAAGAACTAGCGGGAGGGGATGAGACCCAGTACTTC.

The chain links TRBV2 to TRBJ2-3; 8 bases align to TRBD1. The V gene end was trimmed by 6 bases and the J gene end by 2 bases; junction bases not matched to a gene: 4. CDR1 and CDR2 from the germline V gene are SNHLY and FYNNEI. The CDR3 is made up of 14 amino acids. The CDR3 protein is CASSDRGSTDTQYF. CDR3 DNA sequence: TGTGCCAGCAGCGACAGGGGATCCACAGATACGCAGTATTTT.

The chain is built from TRBV27 and TRBJ2-1; unclear D gene. V was trimmed by 5 bases and J by 0 bases, leaving 14 bases between them. This CDR3 is built from 16 residues. Per germline, CDR1 MNHEY and CDR2 SMNVEV (reference sequence). Here the CDR3 reads CASSLLYSFSYNEQFF. The CDR3 DNA reads as TGTGCCAGCAGTCTATTATACAGTTTCTCCTACAATGAGCAGTTCTTC.

The genes are TRBV7-9 and TRBJ2-3; perhaps TRBD2 as D (6 bases). V lost 3 bases, J lost 3 bases, and 16 bases lay in between. The germline gives CDR1 SEHNR, CDR2 FQNEAQ (reference sequence). CDR3 size: 16 residues. Here the CDR3 reads CASSLVAGWGTDTQYF. The DNA of the CDR3 is TGTGCCAGCAGCTTGGTGGCGGGATGGGGTACAGATACGCAGTATTTT.

The chain couples TRBV19 to TRBJ1-2, with TRBD1 identical over 12 bases. This CDR3 is built from 16 residues. V was clipped by 6 bases and J by 2 bases; unmatched bases: 7. Germline V CDR1 and CDR2: LNHDA, SQIVND (reference sequence). In DNA, the CDR3 is TGTGCCAGTAGACCTCGGGACAGGGGGCACAACTATGGCTACACCTTC. This translates into CASRPRDRGHNYGYTF.

In this sample, this clone turned up once. The chain carries TRBV14 and TRBJ2-1; a possible D gene is TRBD1 (5 bases). The germline V gene has CDR1 SGHDN and CDR2 FVKESK. CDR3 size: 15 residues. V lost 3 bases, J lost 2 bases, and 11 bases lay in between. In nucleotides, the CDR3 is TGTGCCAGCAGCCAGTTCTTGGGGCCCTACAATGAGCAGTTCTTC. Its protein product is CASSQFLGPYNEQFF.

As regards this clone: Other DNA sequences in the same sample also yield this CDR3. J is TRBJ1-3 and V is TRBV28; D is ambiguous. Trimming took 3 bases from V and 0 from J, leaving 12 bases between them. Germline V gene data show CDR1 as MDHEN and CDR2 as SYDVKM. CDR3 length: 16 residues. The CDR3 DNA is TGTGCCAGCAGTTTGGGCGTCGGTTTCTCTGGAAACACCATATATTTT. Its protein product is CASSLGVGFSGNTIYF.

The chain joins TRBV27 to TRBJ2-7, with a weak D call TRBD1 (5 bases). The CDR3 consists of 17 residues. V was pared by 5 bases and J by 6 bases, with 26 bases between. Germline values: CDR1 MNHEY, CDR2 SMNVEV (reference sequence). The CDR3 DNA follows: TGTGCCAGCAGTCCCCTCCTGTCGGCAGGGTATCTCGGCGAGCAGTACTTC. Translating it yields CASSPLLSAGYLGEQYF.

The chain has TRBV28 and TRBJ2-1; 11 bases match TRBD2. This CDR3 has 17 amino acids. The germline CDR1 and CDR2 sequences are MDHEN and SYDVKM. V trimming: 2 bases; J trimming: 10 bases; junction bases outside the gene matches: 13. DNA of the CDR3: TGTGCCAGCAGTTTACAGCTTTCTAGCGGGAGGAATCACGAGCAGTTCTTC. Amino acid sequence: CASSLQLSSGRNHEQFF. The whole variable domain, filled in from reference TRBV28 and TRBJ2-1, reads DVKVTQSSRYLVKRTGEKVFLECVQDMDHENMFWYRQDPGLGLRLIYFSYDVKMKEKGDIPEGYSVSREKKERFSLILESASTNQTSMYLCASSLQLSSGRNHEQFFGPGTRLTVL.

The gene calls are TRBV7-6 and TRBJ1-6; D perhaps matches TRBD1 (5 bases). The CDR3 extends over 19 amino acids. Trimming cost V 4 bases and J 0 bases, with 19 bases left between them. CDR1 and CDR2 from the germline V gene are SGHVS and FNYEAQ. The CDR3, as DNA: TGTGCCAGCAGCTCAGCCGTGTACAGGTCCTTCTCCTATAATTCACCCCTCCACTTT. This gives the protein CASSSAVYRSFSYNSPLHF.

Details on this clone: The junction and the germline gene differ at one end; a read error may be behind it. V gene TRBV4-1 combines with J gene TRBJ1-5; D gene uncertain. CDR1 MGHRA and CDR2 YSYEKL come from the germline V gene. This CDR3 region has 15 residues. The chain's CDR3 is CASSQRGSSNQLQHF. In DNA, the CDR3 is TGCGCCAGCAGCCAAAGAGGTTCGAGCAATCAGCTCCAGCATTTT.